This entry describes one T cell receptor (beta chain). Antigen specificity is unknown. The entry originates in a study of cytomegalovirus exposure and HLA in healthy donors. The CDR3 covers 16 residues. CDR1 and CDR2 (germline): SGHRS, YFSETQ. V was pared by 0 bases and J by 1 base, with 5 bases of the junction left unmatched. Whole-study findings and limits: CMV serostatus was the sole immune exposure information available. Exclusion as indistinguishable affected some V segments, including TRBV6-2 and TRBV6-3. CMV antigen specificity of three CMV-associated chains was confirmed in vitro.

Both 60 Vbeta primers and 13 Jbeta primers went into the PCR. Data came from immunoSEQ multiplex PCR; TCRdb stores just in-frame clones and leaves some out. This sample carries about 170,000 clones, with around 0.79% going to the ten biggest clones. The sample consisted of PBMCs. V usage is TRBV5-1 and J usage is TRBJ2-3; 7 bases map to TRBD2. The TCR originated in a young woman in good health and CMV-seropositive. CDR3 amino acids: CASSLVLAAGTDTQYF. The CDR3 nucleotides read TGCGCCAGCAGCTTGGTCCTAGCGGCGGGCACAGATACGCAGTATTTT.